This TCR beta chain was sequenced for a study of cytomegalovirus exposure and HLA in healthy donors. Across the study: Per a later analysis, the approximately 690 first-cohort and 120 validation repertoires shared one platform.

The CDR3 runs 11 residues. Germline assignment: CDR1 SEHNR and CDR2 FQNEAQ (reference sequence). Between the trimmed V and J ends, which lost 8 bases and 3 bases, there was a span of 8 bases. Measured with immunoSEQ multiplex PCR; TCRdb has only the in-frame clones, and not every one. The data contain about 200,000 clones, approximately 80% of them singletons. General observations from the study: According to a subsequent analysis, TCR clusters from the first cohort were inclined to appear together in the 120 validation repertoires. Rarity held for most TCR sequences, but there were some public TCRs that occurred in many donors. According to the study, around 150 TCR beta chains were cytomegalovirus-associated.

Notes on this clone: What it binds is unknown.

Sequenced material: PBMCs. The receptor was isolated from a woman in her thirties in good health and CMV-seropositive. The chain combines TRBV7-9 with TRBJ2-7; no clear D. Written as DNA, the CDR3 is TGTGCCAGCGAGACGGGCTACGAGCAGTACTTC. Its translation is CASETGYEQYF.